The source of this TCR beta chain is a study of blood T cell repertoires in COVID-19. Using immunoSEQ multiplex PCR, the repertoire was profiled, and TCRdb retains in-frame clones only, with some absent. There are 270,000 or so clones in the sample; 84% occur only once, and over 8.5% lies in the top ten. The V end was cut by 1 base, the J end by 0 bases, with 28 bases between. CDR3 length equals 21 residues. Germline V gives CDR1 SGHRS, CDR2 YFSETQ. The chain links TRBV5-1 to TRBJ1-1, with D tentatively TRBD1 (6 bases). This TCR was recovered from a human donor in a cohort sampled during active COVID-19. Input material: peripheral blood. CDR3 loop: CASSLSGHTLVQRDMNTEAFF. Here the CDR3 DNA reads TGCGCCAGCAGCTTGTCGGGGCACACCCTAGTGCAGAGGGACATGAACACTGAAGCTTTCTTT. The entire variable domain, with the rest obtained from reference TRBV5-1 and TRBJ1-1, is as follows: KAGVTQTPRYLIKTRGQQVTLSCSPISGHRSVSWYQQTPGQGLQFLFEYFSETQRNKGNFPGRFSGRQFSNSRSEMNVSTLELGDSALYLCASSLSGHTLVQRDMNTEAFFGQGTRLTVV.